These T cell receptor beta chains were read from a single sample in a study of blood T cells in healthy people across ages. MiXCR, applied by TCRdb to the 5' RACE reads, yields one record per CDR3 protein. The sample has approximately 800,000 distinct CDR3 sequences, approximately 53% seen once. Input material: blood. The receptors were sampled from a man older than 75 in good health. Each CDR3 is given with its conserved first and last residue. Fields, in order: J gene, V gene, D gene, clone size, CDR3 DNA, CDR3 protein. D genes are given only for firm matches. Size values are once, few and many counts, or a class for expanded clones, and some rows have none.

J: TRBJ1-2; V: TRBV15; D: NA; size: NA; DNA: TGTGCCACCAGCAGAGAGGTCGGCTATGGCTACACCTTC; CDR3: CATSREVGYGYTF
J: TRBJ2-7; V: TRBV7-9; D: TRBD2; size: NA; DNA: TGTGCCAGCAGCCGAGGACTAGCGGGGCCCTACGAGCAGTACTTC; CDR3: CASSRGLAGPYEQYF
J: TRBJ1-4; V: TRBV2; D: NA; size: NA; DNA: TGTGCCAGCAGATCAGGATTAACCGGTGATGAAAAACTGTTTTTT; CDR3: CASRSGLTGDEKLFF
J: TRBJ2-1; V: TRBV29-1; D: TRBD1; size: NA; DNA: TGCAGCGTTGCCAGCGGACGGACAGGGGGTGAGCAGTTCTTC; CDR3: CSVASGRTGGEQFF
J: TRBJ2-7; V: TRBV5-1; D: NA; size: NA; DNA: TGCGCCAGCAGCCCACCCCAGGTGGGTGAGCAGTACTTC; CDR3: CASSPPQVGEQYF
J: TRBJ1-2; V: TRBV28; D: NA; size: NA; DNA: TGTGCCAGCAGTTTTTGGGTCCTCTATGGCTACACCTTC; CDR3: CASSFWVLYGYTF
J: TRBJ2-6; V: TRBV7-2; D: NA; size: NA; DNA: TGTGCCAGCAACCTTCGAGGCCAGGACAACGTCCTGACTTTC; CDR3: CASNLRGQDNVLTF
J: TRBJ2-7; V: TRBV9; D: NA; size: NA; DNA: TGTGCCAGCAGCACCTCGGCAGGGTCGGGGAAGGACGAGCAGTACTTC; CDR3: CASSTSAGSGKDEQYF
J: TRBJ1-5; V: TRBV4-1; D: NA; size: once; DNA: TGCGCCAGCAGCCAAGGATGGAGTAATCAGCCCCAGCATTTT; CDR3: CASSQGWSNQPQHF
J: TRBJ1-2; V: TRBV6-4; D: NA; size: few; DNA: TGTGCCAGCAGTGACTCGGGGGAAAAGGAGGGATATGGCTACACCTTC; CDR3: CASSDSGEKEGYGYTF
J: TRBJ2-7; V: TRBV14; D: NA; size: few; DNA: TGTGCCAGCAGCCAAGAGCCGTTAGGGGACTACGAGCAGTACTTC; CDR3: CASSQEPLGDYEQYF
J: TRBJ2-7; V: TRBV6-2/TRBV6-3; D: TRBD2; size: NA; DNA: TGTGCCAGCAGTTACTCACCCGGGACTAGCGGGAGGCGATACGAGCAGTACTTC; CDR3: CASSYSPGTSGRRYEQYF
J: TRBJ2-4; V: TRBV20-1; D: NA; size: NA; DNA: TGCAGTGCTCGGGTTGACTCGCTTGGCCTTTCCAAAAACATTCAGTACTTC; CDR3: CSARVDSLGLSKNIQYF
J: TRBJ2-3; V: TRBV14; D: TRBD2; size: few; DNA: TGTGCCAGCAGCCAGACTAGCGGGAGTTCCAGATACGCGTATTTT; CDR3: CASSQTSGSSRYAYF
J: TRBJ1-2; V: TRBV5-1; D: NA; size: few; DNA: TGCGCCAGCAGCTACGACAGACACTATGGCTACACCTTC; CDR3: CASSYDRHYGYTF
J: TRBJ2-1; V: TRBV10-2; D: NA; size: few; DNA: TGCGCCAGCAGTGATGGACGTCGTACATCCTACAATGAGCAGTTCTTC; CDR3: CASSDGRRTSYNEQFF
J: TRBJ1-6; V: TRBV25-1; D: NA; size: NA; DNA: TGTGCCAGCAGTGGGACTAACACAGGGAAATCACCCCTCCACTTT; CDR3: CASSGTNTGKSPLHF
J: TRBJ1-5; V: TRBV21-1; D: NA; size: NA; DNA: TGTGCCAGCACCTACAGGGGATCAGATTTAAATCAGCCCCAGCATTTT; CDR3: CASTYRGSDLNQPQHF
J: TRBJ2-5; V: TRBV20-1; D: NA; size: few; DNA: TGCAGTGCTAGAAGGAGGGCCGGGGAGACCCAGTACTTC; CDR3: CSARRRAGETQYF
J: TRBJ2-7; V: TRBV6-2/TRBV6-3; D: TRBD1; size: NA; DNA: TGTGCCAGCAGTTACGGGGACAGGTGGTCCGCCGAGCAGTACTTC; CDR3: CASSYGDRWSAEQYF
J: TRBJ1-1; V: TRBV27; D: TRBD1; size: NA; DNA: TGTGCCAGCAGTGTCTCCGGGACAGGGACAAAAGAAGCTTTCTTT; CDR3: CASSVSGTGTKEAFF
J: TRBJ1-6; V: TRBV5-1; D: TRBD1; size: NA; DNA: TGCGCCAGCAGCCAGGGACAGAACTATAATTCACCCCTCCACTTT; CDR3: CASSQGQNYNSPLHF
J: TRBJ2-5; V: TRBV12-5; D: TRBD1; size: NA; DNA: TGTGCTAGTGGTCTGCTGACAGGGATCTCGGACTCTTCCCGAGAGACCCAGTACTTC; CDR3: CASGLLTGISDSSRETQYF
J: TRBJ2-1; V: TRBV20-1; D: TRBD2; size: NA; DNA: TGCAGTGCTAGAGGACTAGCGGGAGATCGGAATGAGCAGTTCTTC; CDR3: CSARGLAGDRNEQFF
J: TRBJ2-7; V: TRBV29-1; D: NA; size: few; DNA: TGCAGCACCAGGGTATACCACGAGCAGTACTTC; CDR3: CSTRVYHEQYF
J: TRBJ1-2; V: TRBV3-1; D: TRBD1; size: NA; DNA: TGTGCCAGCAGACGAGGGGGCGCATATGGCTACACCTTC; CDR3: CASRRGGAYGYTF
J: TRBJ2-7; V: TRBV2; D: TRBD1; size: NA; DNA: TGTGCCAGCAGGGAACAGGGGGCGGGTTCCTACGAGCAGTACTTC; CDR3: CASREQGAGSYEQYF
J: TRBJ2-1; V: TRBV7-9; D: NA; size: few; DNA: TGTGCCAGCAGCCCACTAGACAATGAGCAGTTCTTC; CDR3: CASSPLDNEQFF
J: TRBJ1-1; V: TRBV3-1; D: NA; size: NA; DNA: TGTGCCAGCACCCGGACGGTGAACACTGAAGCTTTCTTT; CDR3: CASTRTVNTEAFF
J: TRBJ1-2; V: TRBV28; D: TRBD1; size: NA; DNA: TGTGCCAGCACCTGGGGCAGGGGGCAGAGTGGCTACACCTTC; CDR3: CASTWGRGQSGYTF
J: TRBJ2-7; V: TRBV15; D: TRBD1; size: few; DNA: TGTGCCACCAGCAGGAGGGACAGGAGCCACGAGCAGTACTTC; CDR3: CATSRRDRSHEQYF
J: TRBJ2-5; V: TRBV5-1; D: NA; size: NA; DNA: TGCGCCAGCAGCTTAGACAGTCGACAAGAGACCCAGTACTTC; CDR3: CASSLDSRQETQYF
J: TRBJ2-3; V: TRBV4-1; D: NA; size: few; DNA: TGCGCCAGCAGCCAAGATCTTGTTTCTCGCAGATACGCGTATTTT; CDR3: CASSQDLVSRRYAYF
J: TRBJ2-7; V: TRBV12-3/TRBV12-4; D: TRBD1; size: few; DNA: TGTGCCAGCAGTTTAGCGCTTGGGACAGGGGGGCTCGAGCAGTACTTC; CDR3: CASSLALGTGGLEQYF
J: TRBJ1-2; V: TRBV2; D: TRBD1; size: NA; DNA: TGTGCCAGCAGCGCCGGGACAGCAATCGGCGGCTACACCTTC; CDR3: CASSAGTAIGGYTF
J: TRBJ2-5; V: TRBV27; D: NA; size: NA; DNA: TGTGCCAGCAGTTTGGACCCGCGGGAGACCCAGTACTTC; CDR3: CASSLDPRETQYF
J: TRBJ2-2; V: TRBV14; D: NA; size: NA; DNA: TGTGCCAGCAGCCAAGAGGGAACGAACACCGGGGAGCTGTTTTTT; CDR3: CASSQEGTNTGELFF
J: TRBJ2-1; V: TRBV2; D: TRBD1; size: few; DNA: TGTGCCAGCAAGCGACAGGGCAACCCCTACAATGAGCAGTTCTTC; CDR3: CASKRQGNPYNEQFF
J: TRBJ1-2; V: TRBV29-1; D: NA; size: NA; DNA: TGCAGCGTGGGTCAGTCAGATGGCTACACCTTC; CDR3: CSVGQSDGYTF
J: TRBJ1-5; V: TRBV28; D: TRBD1; size: NA; DNA: TGTGCCAGCAGTTTGGGACAGGGGAGGCAGCCCCAGCATTTT; CDR3: CASSLGQGRQPQHF
J: TRBJ1-2; V: TRBV27; D: TRBD1; size: NA; DNA: TGTGCCAGCAGCACGGGACAGGGCCTCCAACCTTTCTATGGCTACACCTTC; CDR3: CASSTGQGLQPFYGYTF
J: TRBJ2-7; V: TRBV6-6; D: NA; size: NA; DNA: TGTGCCAGCAGTTACGGGGGGACAGCCAAAGGGGGGGTCGAGCAGTACTTC; CDR3: CASSYGGTAKGGVEQYF
J: TRBJ1-6; V: TRBV12-3/TRBV12-4; D: NA; size: many; DNA: TGTGCCAGCAGTGCCCTTAATTCACCCCTCCACTTT; CDR3: CASSALNSPLHF
J: TRBJ1-6; V: TRBV3-1; D: NA; size: NA; DNA: TGTGCCAGTCGACAGGTACCCTCACCCCTCCACTTT; CDR3: CASRQVPSPLHF
J: TRBJ2-1; V: TRBV3-1; D: NA; size: NA; DNA: TGTGCCAGCAGCCAAGTCCCCGACAGGTACTCCTACAATGAGCAGTTCTTC; CDR3: CASSQVPDRYSYNEQFF
J: TRBJ2-7; V: TRBV20-1; D: NA; size: NA; DNA: TGCAGTGCGGTGCTTGGATCGGCGGGATACGAGCAGTACTTC; CDR3: CSAVLGSAGYEQYF
J: TRBJ2-5; V: TRBV28; D: NA; size: NA; DNA: TGTGCCAGCACCCAGGGAGGCCAAGAGACCCAGTACTTC; CDR3: CASTQGGQETQYF
J: TRBJ2-7; V: TRBV5-1; D: TRBD1; size: NA; DNA: TGCGCCAGCAGCTTGTCTAGGGACAGGGGAAACAATGAGCAGTACTTC; CDR3: CASSLSRDRGNNEQYF
J: TRBJ2-7; V: TRBV21-1; D: NA; size: NA; DNA: TGTGCCAGCAGCAAAGCGCCCCAGCGGGAGGACAGCTCCTACAATGAGCAGTACTTC; CDR3: CASSKAPQREDSSYNEQYF
J: TRBJ2-5; V: TRBV7-8; D: NA; size: NA; DNA: TGTGCCAGCAGCCACAAACGGGACCGCGGTGGGTACTTC; CDR3: CASSHKRDRGGYF
J: TRBJ2-7; V: TRBV6-1; D: TRBD1; size: NA; DNA: TGTGCCAGCAGTGACGTGACAGGGAACTACGAGCAGTACTTC; CDR3: CASSDVTGNYEQYF
J: TRBJ1-1; V: TRBV12-3/TRBV12-4; D: NA; size: NA; DNA: TGTGCCAGCAGTTTAGCACTGCCGAACACTGAAGCTTTCTTT; CDR3: CASSLALPNTEAFF
J: TRBJ2-3; V: TRBV7-2; D: NA; size: NA; DNA: TGTGCCAGCGCTTTTAGGGGGGTTGCAGATACGCAGTATTTT; CDR3: CASAFRGVADTQYF
J: TRBJ2-5; V: TRBV7-3; D: NA; size: few; DNA: TGTGCCAGCAGCTTAGGGGGTCCGGCCGAGACCCAGTACTTC; CDR3: CASSLGGPAETQYF
J: TRBJ1-1; V: TRBV5-1; D: NA; size: NA; DNA: TGCGCCAGCAGCTTTGGGACACCCTCGAACACTGAAGCTTTCTTT; CDR3: CASSFGTPSNTEAFF
J: TRBJ1-4; V: TRBV20-1; D: TRBD1; size: NA; DNA: TGCAGTGCCAATAGTCCGAATGGACAGGGGACGGTGTTTTTT; CDR3: CSANSPNGQGTVFF